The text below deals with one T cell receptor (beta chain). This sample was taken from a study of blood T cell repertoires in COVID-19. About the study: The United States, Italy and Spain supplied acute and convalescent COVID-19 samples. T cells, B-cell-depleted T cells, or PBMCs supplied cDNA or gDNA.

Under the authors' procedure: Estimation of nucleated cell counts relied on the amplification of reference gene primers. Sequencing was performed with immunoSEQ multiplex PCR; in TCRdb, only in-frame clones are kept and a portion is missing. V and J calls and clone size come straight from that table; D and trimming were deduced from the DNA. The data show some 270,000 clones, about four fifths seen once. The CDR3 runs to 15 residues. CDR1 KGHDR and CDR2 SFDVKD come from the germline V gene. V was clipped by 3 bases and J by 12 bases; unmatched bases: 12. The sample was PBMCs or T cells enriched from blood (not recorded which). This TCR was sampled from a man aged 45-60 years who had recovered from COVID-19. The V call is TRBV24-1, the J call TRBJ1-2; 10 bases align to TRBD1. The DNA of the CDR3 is TGTGCCACCAGTGATCCAAAAGACAGGGGGCGAAGGAACACCTTC. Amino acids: CATSDPKDRGRRNTF.